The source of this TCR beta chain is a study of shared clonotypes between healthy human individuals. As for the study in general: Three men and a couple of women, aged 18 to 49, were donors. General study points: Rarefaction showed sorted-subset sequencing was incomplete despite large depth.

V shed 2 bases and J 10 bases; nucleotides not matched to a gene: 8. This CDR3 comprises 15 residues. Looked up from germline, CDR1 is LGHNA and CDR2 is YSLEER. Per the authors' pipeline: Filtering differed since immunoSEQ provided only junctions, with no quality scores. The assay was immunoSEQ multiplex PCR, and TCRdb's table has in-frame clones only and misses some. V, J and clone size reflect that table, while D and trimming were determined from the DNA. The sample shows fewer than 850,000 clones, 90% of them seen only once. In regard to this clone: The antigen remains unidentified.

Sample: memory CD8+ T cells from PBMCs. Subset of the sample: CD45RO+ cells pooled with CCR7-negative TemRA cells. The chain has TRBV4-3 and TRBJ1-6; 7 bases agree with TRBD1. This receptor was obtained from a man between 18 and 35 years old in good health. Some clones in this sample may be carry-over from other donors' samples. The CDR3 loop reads CASSQLTGAGSPLHF. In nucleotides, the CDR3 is TGCGCCAGCAGCCAATTAACAGGGGCGGGCTCACCCCTCCACTTT.